This TCR beta chain was captured in a study of human versus mouse CDR3 diversity and MHC coevolution. This table comes from immunoSEQ multiplex PCR, and its TCRdb copy is limited to in-frame clones, with some not included. The top ten clones hold about 1.4% of a sample with about 81,000 clones, over 85% of them seen once. The CDR3 is 14 residues long. From germline, CDR1 is MNHEY and CDR2 SMNVEV (reference sequence). Trimming stripped 4 bases from V and 2 bases from J, with 9 bases between. This clonotype originated in a person aged 30 to 69 in good health. The chain employs TRBV27 and TRBJ1-5, with D possibly matching TRBD1 (5 bases). The sequenced material came from naive CD4+ T cells from blood. Subset meaning: CD45RO-negative CD62L-positive naive CD4 T cells. CDR3 bases: TGTGCCAGCAGTTCCTTACAGGGCAATCAGCCCCAGCATTTT. Residues: CASSSLQGNQPQHF.